Shown below are 8 T cell receptor beta chains from a single sample sequenced in a study of vaccination and CD4 T cells after COVID-19. The study sequenced cultured CD4+ T cell DNA using the Oncomine TCR Beta short-read assay. MiXCR, run by TCRdb on the PCR reads, gives a single entry per CDR3 protein. The table shows approximately 12,000 distinct CDR3 sequences, with about 25% occurring only once. These receptors have no known antigen. This sample's treatment: approximately nine-day PBMC culture with coronavirus spike peptide pools or control peptides (ViraFEST assay). The starting material was CD4+ T cells from blood, cultured in vitro, obtained before SARS-CoV-2 vaccination. Source of these receptors: a human donor who received a COVID-19 vaccine.

V gene TRBV6-5 combines with J gene TRBJ2-2; 9 bases match TRBD2. This CDR3 contains 17 residues. The ends lost 0 bases at V and 4 bases at J; junction bases unmatched: 6. Germline values: CDR1 MNHEY, CDR2 SVGAGI. In DNA form, the CDR3 reads TGTGCCAGCAGTTACTCGTGGAGCGGGGGGCTCACCGGGGAGCTGTTTTTT. This encodes CASSYSWSGGLTGELFF.

Turning to this clonotype: One end of the junction fails to match germline, which may point to a read error. This chain uses TRBV24-1 with TRBJ2-3, with 12 bases fitting TRBD1. The CDR3 extends over 20 amino acids. Germline V lookup: CDR1 KGHDR, CDR2 SFDVKD. CDR3 DNA sequence: TGTGTCACCAGTGGACCTGGGGGGGACAGGGGGCCATTGGGCACAGATACGCAGTATTTT. This gives the protein CVTSGPGGDRGPLGTDTQYF.

With regard to this clonotype: Lacking the conserved final phenylalanine or tryptophan, this CDR3 likely reflects a read error. The chain couples TRBV7-9 to TRBJ2-5; TRBD2 aligns across 12 bases. V dropped 4 bases and J dropped 2; count of bases not matched to a gene: 5. CDR3 length equals 16 residues. Per germline, CDR1 SEHNR and CDR2 FQNEAQ (reference sequence). The CDR3 DNA follows: TGTGCCAGCAGCTCTCAGACTAGCGGGGGTCAAGAGACCCAGTACCTC. It codes for CASSSQTSGGQETQYL.

With respect to this clonotype: The junction departs from the called germline gene at one end, perhaps through a read error. The chain couples TRBV7-9 to TRBJ1-1; no definite D call. Germline CDR1 and CDR2: SEHNR and FQNEAQ (reference sequence). This CDR3 region has 15 residues. In DNA form, the CDR3 reads TGTGCCAGCAGCGGCTCAGGACTGCGGAACAGTGAAGCTTTCTTT. It yields the protein CASSGSGLRNSEAFF.

The sample holds a few counts of this clonotype. This chain joins TRBV4-1 and TRBJ1-1; the D is unclear. Trimming removed 2 bases from V and 0 bases from J, with 10 bases in between. Germline loops: CDR1 MGHRA, CDR2 YSYEKL. The CDR3 spans 15 residues. The CDR3 protein is CASSQRPLMNTEAFF. CDR3 coding DNA: TGCGCCAGCAGCCAAAGACCACTGATGAACACTGAAGCTTTCTTT.

The rearrangement links TRBV5-6 to TRBJ1-1; D remains ambiguous. Per germline, CDR1 SGHDT and CDR2 YYEEEE. Trimming cost V 0 bases and J 5 bases, with 8 bases left between them. This CDR3 spans 13 amino acids. As DNA, the CDR3 is TGTGCCAGCAGCTTGGATCCTAGGACTGAAGCTTTCTTT. Translated, it gives CASSLDPRTEAFF.

This clonotype was seen a few times. The V and J genes are TRBV20-1 and TRBJ1-6; 7 bases are a match to TRBD1. V lost 6 bases and J lost 7; bases outside the gene matches: 9. CDR3 size: 14 residues. In germline, CDR1 is DFQATT, CDR2 SNEGSKA (reference sequence). This chain's CDR3 is CSAGTGAENSPLHF. For the CDR3, the DNA is TGCAGTGCGGGTACAGGGGCCGAGAATTCACCCCTCCACTTT.

This clonotype has only a few counts. This chain connects TRBV20-1 to TRBJ1-4, with D unresolved. Trimming removed 5 bases from V and 8 bases from J, with 15 bases in between. Germline loops: CDR1 DFQATT, CDR2 SNEGSKA (reference sequence). The CDR3 length is 13 residues. In DNA, the CDR3 is TGCAGTGCTCTCAAAACCCCGGGGGAAAAACTGTTTTTT. Protein product: CSALKTPGEKLFF.